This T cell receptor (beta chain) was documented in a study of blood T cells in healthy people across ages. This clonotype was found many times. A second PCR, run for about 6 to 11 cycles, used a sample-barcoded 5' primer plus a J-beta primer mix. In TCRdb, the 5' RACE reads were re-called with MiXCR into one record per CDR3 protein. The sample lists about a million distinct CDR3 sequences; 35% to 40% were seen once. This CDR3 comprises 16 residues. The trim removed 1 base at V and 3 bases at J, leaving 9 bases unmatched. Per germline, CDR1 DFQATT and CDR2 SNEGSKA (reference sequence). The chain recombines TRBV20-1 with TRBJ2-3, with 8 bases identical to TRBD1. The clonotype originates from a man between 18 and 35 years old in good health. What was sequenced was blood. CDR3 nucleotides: TGCAGTGCTAGAGGGGTACAGGGGGTGAGAACAGATACGCAGTATTTT. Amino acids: CSARGVQGVRTDTQYF.